The 17 T cell receptor beta chains presented below share a single source sample, sequenced in a study of cytomegalovirus exposure and HLA in healthy donors (dated 2017 in TCRdb). The library was produced with the immunoSEQ multiplex PCR assay. The multiplex PCR relied on a mix of 60 forward primers for TCR Vbeta segments and 13 reverse primers for TCR Jbeta segments. The clones in this table, taken by TCRdb from immuneACCESS, are in-frame only. Not every clone is retained; where verified, under half of the shortfall comes from an unresolved V gene, and the cause of the rest is unknown. This sample's table carries about 75,000 clones. The ten largest clones represent about 4.1% of the sample. The sequencing input was PBMCs. The receptors come from a man in his late teens or twenties in good health and CMV-seropositive.

V gene TRBV9 combines with J gene TRBJ2-1; D not certain. The V gene's germline CDR1 is SGDLS and CDR2 YYNGEE. This CDR3 region has 14 residues. V lost 1 base, J lost 1 base, and 6 bases lay in between. CDR3 nucleotide sequence: TGTGCCAGCAGCGTAAGCAATTCCTACAATGAGCAGTTCTTC. Translated, it gives CASSVSNSYNEQFF. Supplemented by reference TRBV9 and TRBJ2-1, the full variable domain reads DSGVTQTPKHLITATGQRVTLRCSPRSGDLSVYWYQQSLDQGLQFLIQYYNGEERAKGNILERFSAQQFPDLHSELNLSSLELGDSALYFCASSVSNSYNEQFFGPGTRLTVL.

The gene calls are TRBV6-5 and TRBJ1-4; a possible D gene is TRBD1 (6 bases). Trimming shortened V by 2 bases and J by 3 bases, and 10 bases separated the two germline ends. Germline lookup yields CDR1 MNHEY and CDR2 SVGAGI. The CDR3 sequence is 15 residues long. This chain's CDR3 is CASSYRAGANEKLFF. CDR3 nucleotide sequence: TGTGCCAGCAGTTACCGCGCAGGGGCTAATGAAAAACTGTTTTTT.

The V gene is TRBV4-2, the J gene TRBJ1-2; possible D gene TRBD1, 6 bases. Trimming took 1 base from V and 0 from J, leaving 9 bases between them. The length of the CDR3 is 15 residues. The germline CDR1 and CDR2 sequences are LGHNA and YNFKEQ. Here the CDR3 DNA reads TGTGCCAGCAGCCAAGGTGGACAGCCTAACTATGGCTACACCTTC. Translated: CASSQGGQPNYGYTF.

The chain recombines TRBV6-6 with TRBJ1-1; D ambiguous. Germline V gene data show CDR1 as MNHNY and CDR2 as SVGAGI (reference sequence). The CDR3 runs 15 residues. Between the trimmed V and J ends, which lost 8 bases and 6 bases, there was a span of 22 bases. The CDR3 here is CASAPRVSTRAEAFF. The CDR3, as DNA: TGTGCCAGCGCGCCCCGGGTCAGCACTAGGGCTGAAGCTTTCTTT.

The chain carries TRBV18 and TRBJ1-1; the D is unclear. Germline V gene lookup returns CDR1 KGHSH and CDR2 LQKENI. The CDR3 totals 14 residues. Trimming cost V 0 bases and J 6 bases, with 11 bases left between them. This CDR3 is CASSPPSGFSEAFF. CDR3 sequence (DNA): TGTGCCAGCTCACCACCGTCAGGTTTCTCTGAAGCTTTCTTT.

This chain links TRBV2 with TRBJ2-7; TRBD1 matches at 7 bases. Germline V gene lookup returns CDR1 SNHLY and CDR2 FYNNEI. V lost 10 bases, J lost 2 bases, and 2 bases stayed unmatched. The CDR3 is made up of 11 amino acids. The CDR3 reads CAIDRAYEQYF. CDR3 DNA sequence: TGTGCCATAGACAGGGCCTACGAGCAGTACTTC.

This chain joins TRBV6-5 and TRBJ2-1; maybe TRBD1 (5 bases). This CDR3 contains 16 residues. Looked up from germline, CDR1 is MNHEY and CDR2 is SVGAGI. The germline V and J ends were trimmed by 0 bases and 1 base, with 10 bases remaining between them. The CDR3 region has the DNA TGTGCCAGCAGTTACTCTGGCAGGGTTTCCTACAATGAGCAGTTCTTC. This sequence encodes CASSYSGRVSYNEQFF.

The J gene is TRBJ1-3, the V gene TRBV18; D not certain. This CDR3 has 16 residues. Germline CDR1 is KGHSH and CDR2 is LQKENI. The germline V and J ends were trimmed by 4 bases and 2 bases, with 15 bases remaining between them. The CDR3 sequence is CASSRLGRVAGNTIYF. CDR3 DNA: TGTGCCAGCTCACGGCTGGGGAGAGTCGCTGGAAACACCATATATTTT.

The V and J genes are TRBV7-9 and TRBJ1-5; D gene ambiguous. This CDR3 has 12 residues. The germline V gene has CDR1 SEHNR and CDR2 FQNEAQ (reference sequence). Deletions cut 10 bases from V and 2 bases from J, with 9 bases between. This CDR3 is CAKRVCNQPQHF. The CDR3 DNA is TGTGCCAAACGAGTTTGCAATCAGCCCCAGCATTTT.

The chain carries TRBV28 and TRBJ1-1; no clear D gene. Trimming shortened V by 6 bases and J by 4 bases, and 21 bases separated the two germline ends. The CDR3 loop spans 16 amino acids. Germline V gene lookup returns CDR1 MDHEN and CDR2 SYDVKM. The CDR3 loop reads CASRLPGSPRGTEAFF. The CDR3 DNA reads TGTGCCAGCAGGCTTCCTGGGTCACCTCGGGGCACTGAAGCTTTCTTT.

V gene TRBV18 combines with J gene TRBJ2-3, with D tentatively TRBD2 (7 bases). Germline values: CDR1 KGHSH, CDR2 LQKENI. There are 15 residues in the CDR3. Trimming cost V 0 bases and J 5 bases, with 12 bases left between them. CDR3 loop: CASSPPWGGQDTQYF. For the CDR3, the DNA is TGTGCCAGCTCACCACCGTGGGGGGGACAAGATACGCAGTATTTT.

The gene calls are TRBV28 and TRBJ1-3; 8 bases are shared with TRBD1. This CDR3 contains 16 residues. Trimming removed 5 bases from V and 5 bases from J; junction bases left unmatched: 11. In germline, CDR1 is MDHEN, CDR2 SYDVKM. This chain's CDR3 is CASSLTRGLFRNTIYF. The CDR3 DNA sequence: TGTGCCAGCAGTCTGACCAGGGGGCTATTTAGAAACACCATATATTTT.

The gene calls are TRBV15 and TRBJ2-5; 7 bases map to TRBD1. Trimming removed 0 bases from V and 0 bases from J; junction bases left unmatched: 1. This CDR3 region has 15 residues. CDR1 is LNHNV, CDR2 YYDKDF, per germline (reference sequence). As DNA, the CDR3 is TGTGCCACCAGCAGAGACGACAGGGACCAAGAGACCCAGTACTTC. Translating it yields CATSRDDRDQETQYF.

J is TRBJ1-2 and V is TRBV28; no clear D. This CDR3 spans 17 amino acids. Trimming took 10 bases from V and 4 from J, leaving 28 bases between them. Germline V gives CDR1 MDHEN, CDR2 SYDVKM. The CDR3 DNA is TGTGCCATCCCGGGTGGTATCGGGGATCCCCTCGGCTATGGCTACACCTTC. Its protein product is CAIPGGIGDPLGYGYTF.

The J gene is TRBJ2-7, the V gene TRBV7-8; maybe TRBD1 (5 bases). Germline CDR1 and CDR2: SGHVS and FQNEAQ. The V and J ends lost 1 base and 3 bases respectively, with 7 bases between them. This CDR3 spans 13 amino acids. CDR3 residues: CASSLGQLYEQYF. The DNA for the CDR3 is TGTGCCAGCAGCTTAGGACAGCTCTACGAGCAGTACTTC.

The chain's CDR3 is CASRQSTGAEGNTIYF. As DNA, the CDR3 is TGTGCCAGCAGACAGTCGACAGGGGCAGAGGGAAACACCATATATTTT. The V call is TRBV5-6, the J call TRBJ1-3; 8 nucleotides align to TRBD1. Germline CDR1 SGHDT, CDR2 YYEEEE. J lost 4 bases, V lost 5 bases, and 11 bases had no gene match. The CDR3 is made up of 16 amino acids.

The CDR3, as DNA: TGTGCCAGCAGTGAACGCAGGGTGCGCTACACCTTC. Protein sequence: CASSERRVRYTF. The chain links TRBV6-1 to TRBJ1-2; TRBD1 might be the D (5 bases). V lost 2 bases, J lost 9 bases, and 10 bases lay in between. The germline V gene encodes CDR1 MNHNS and CDR2 SASEGT. The CDR3 is 12 amino acids.